The rows below give T cell receptor beta chains drawn from one sample of a study of T cell repertoires in cytomegalovirus infection. MiXCR, run by TCRdb on the reads, gives a single entry per CDR3 protein. The sample shows about 250,000 distinct CDR3 sequences, 6% to 8% of them seen only once. Sequencing was done on a sample of PBMCs. These receptors all come from a human donor in good health (CMV status not recorded). Some clones in this sample may be carry-over from other donors' samples. Both conserved end residues are trimmed from each CDR3. The D gene is left open where the match is weak.

j_gene: TRBJ2-5
v_gene: TRBV6-5
d_gene: NA
CDR3aa: ASSSLPGHFQETQY

j_gene: TRBJ2-7
v_gene: TRBV7-6
d_gene: NA
CDR3aa: ASSLNPGNEQY

j_gene: TRBJ2-3
v_gene: TRBV7-2
d_gene: NA
CDR3aa: ASTLGFTDTQY

j_gene: TRBJ2-2
v_gene: TRBV7-3
d_gene: TRBD2
CDR3aa: ASSLGPRGGNTGELF

j_gene: TRBJ2-7
v_gene: TRBV15
d_gene: TRBD1
CDR3aa: ATEPGTGVTYEQY

j_gene: TRBJ1-2
v_gene: TRBV6-6
d_gene: NA
CDR3aa: ASSYGLTVRGADGYT

j_gene: TRBJ2-7
v_gene: TRBV28
d_gene: TRBD2
CDR3aa: ASSPAGGPPGKEQY

j_gene: TRBJ1-5
v_gene: TRBV6-1
d_gene: NA
CDR3aa: ASSGRWTGNQPQH

j_gene: TRBJ2-2
v_gene: TRBV6-5
d_gene: NA
CDR3aa: ATYGQGKNTGELF

j_gene: TRBJ2-6
v_gene: TRBV12-3/TRBV12-4
d_gene: NA
CDR3aa: ASIAFSGANVLT

j_gene: TRBJ1-3
v_gene: TRBV29-1
d_gene: NA
CDR3aa: SVEEGIAGNTIY

j_gene: TRBJ1-3
v_gene: TRBV25-1
d_gene: NA
CDR3aa: ASTAGIGNTIY

j_gene: TRBJ2-7
v_gene: TRBV6-2/TRBV6-3
d_gene: NA
CDR3aa: ASSRRGGRKFYEQY

j_gene: TRBJ1-5
v_gene: TRBV19
d_gene: NA
CDR3aa: ASSAILNQPQH

j_gene: TRBJ2-7
v_gene: TRBV5-1
d_gene: TRBD2
CDR3aa: ASSTGLAYEQY

j_gene: TRBJ2-6
v_gene: TRBV19
d_gene: NA
CDR3aa: ASSTLGNSGANVLT

j_gene: TRBJ1-4
v_gene: TRBV27
d_gene: NA
CDR3aa: ASSRLRSHEKLF

j_gene: TRBJ2-3
v_gene: TRBV11-2
d_gene: NA
CDR3aa: ATSSGEWDTQY

j_gene: TRBJ2-7
v_gene: TRBV5-1
d_gene: NA
CDR3aa: ASSTLLGGSSYEQY

j_gene: TRBJ1-2
v_gene: TRBV29-1
d_gene: NA
CDR3aa: SVVGGYGYT

j_gene: TRBJ1-4
v_gene: TRBV15
d_gene: NA
CDR3aa: ATSRATAINEKLF